This T cell receptor (beta chain) was identified during a study of CD8 T cells in ankylosing spondylitis. Study-level results: Several of the motif variants were reported before in synovial fluid and blood from reactive arthritis.

A word on this clonotype: The antigen remains undetermined.

Each TCR beta library was made by quantitative 5'-RACE that incorporated molecular barcodes. One entry per CDR3 protein, called by TCRdb with MiXCR from the 5' RACE reads. This repertoire shows under 200,000 distinct CDR3 sequences, approximately 10% found once; its top ten account for more than 12%. V dropped 7 bases and J dropped 0; count of bases not matched to a gene: 10. Germline V gene sequence: CDR1 SGHNT, CDR2 YYREEE (reference sequence). CDR3 size: 16 residues. The sequenced sample was blood, either unsorted or a sorted T cell fraction (not recorded which). The V call is TRBV5-4, the J call TRBJ2-1, with 7 bases matching TRBD2. This clonotype was obtained from a female donor with ankylosing spondylitis or in good health (not recorded which). The CDR3 DNA sequence: TGTGCCAGCTTTCCCTCTAGCGGAAGCTCCTACAATGAGCAGTTCTTC. Protein sequence: CASFPSSGSSYNEQFF.